This note documents a single T cell receptor (beta chain) sequence. These data belong to a study of technical replicates of blood from a few donors. The V gene's germline CDR1 is LGHNA and CDR2 YNFKEQ. This CDR3 has 18 amino acids. V gave up 0 bases and J gave up 2 bases; unmatched junction bases: 6. Repertoires were generated with immunoSEQ multiplex PCR, while TCRdb's copy carries only in-frame clones and drops some. The table includes tens of thousands of clones, more than 90% detected once. The TCR originated in a human donor in good health. Some clones in this sample may be carry-over from other donors' samples. The sample was PBMCs. J is TRBJ2-2 and V is TRBV4-2; 10 bases are a match to TRBD2. The CDR3 reads CASSQEAIAGGNTGELFF. The DNA of the CDR3 is TGTGCCAGCAGCCAAGAGGCGATAGCGGGGGGAAACACCGGGGAGCTGTTTTTT.